This T cell receptor (beta chain) was sequenced for a study of a mutant IDH1 vaccine in newly diagnosed glioma. Overall study: Standard pretreatment was either radiotherapy, temozolomide, or, for most, radiochemotherapy with temozolomide. Study outcomes and limitations: Seemingly, top peripheral T cell clonotype changes bore no relation to pseudoprogression.

Germline V gives CDR1 SGHNT, CDR2 YYREEE (reference sequence). The V end lost 5 bases, the J end lost 1 base, and 12 bases lay between the germline ends. The length of the CDR3 is 14 residues. About this clone: No antigen is known for it.

Time point reported: week 35, safety follow-up. Topical imiquimod was applied with each vaccine dose, which held 300 ug of mutant IDH1 20-mer peptide. Sequencing was performed with immunoSEQ multiplex PCR; in TCRdb, only in-frame clones are kept and a portion is missing. This sample yields 45,000 to 60,000 clones, of which around 90% are seen a single time; roughly 5% belongs to the top ten. The chain links TRBV5-4 to TRBJ1-1; D is perhaps TRBD1 (6 bases). The receptor was isolated from a woman in her thirties or forties with glioma. Source: PBMCs, taken from a glioma patient whose treatment included an IDH1 peptide vaccine. CDR3 amino acids: CASRVGTQNTEAFF. CDR3 in DNA: TGTGCCAGCAGGGTTGGGACACAGAACACTGAAGCTTTCTTT.